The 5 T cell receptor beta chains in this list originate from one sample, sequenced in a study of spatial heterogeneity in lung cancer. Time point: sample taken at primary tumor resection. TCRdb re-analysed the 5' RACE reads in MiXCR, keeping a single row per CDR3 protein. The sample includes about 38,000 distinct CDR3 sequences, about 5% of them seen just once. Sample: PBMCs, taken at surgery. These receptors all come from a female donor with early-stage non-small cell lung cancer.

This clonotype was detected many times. CDR3 DNA sequence: TGTGCCAGCAGGGGACGGGCCCCGACTGCGAGTACTGAAGCTTTCTTT. Translation gives CASRGRAPTASTEAFF. The chain carries TRBV6-2 or TRBV6-3 and TRBJ1-1, with D perhaps TRBD1 (5 bases). The V end was cut by 6 bases, the J end by 5 bases, with 22 bases between. The germline V gene encodes CDR1 MNHEY and CDR2 SVGEGT. CDR3 size: 16 residues.

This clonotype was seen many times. In DNA, the CDR3 is TGTGCCAGCAGCGTACTGTACCGAGGGCGCACTGAAGCTTTCTTT. Translation gives CASSVLYRGRTEAFF. V is TRBV9 and J is TRBJ1-1; D is unclear. This CDR3 spans 15 amino acids. The germline V gene encodes CDR1 SGDLS and CDR2 YYNGEE. Trimming cost V 1 base and J 4 bases, with 14 bases left between them. Supplemented by reference TRBV9 and TRBJ1-1, the full variable domain reads DSGVTQTPKHLITATGQRVTLRCSPRSGDLSVYWYQQSLDQGLQFLIQYYNGEERAKGNILERFSAQQFPDLHSELNLSSLELGDSALYFCASSVLYRGRTEAFFGQGTRLTVV.

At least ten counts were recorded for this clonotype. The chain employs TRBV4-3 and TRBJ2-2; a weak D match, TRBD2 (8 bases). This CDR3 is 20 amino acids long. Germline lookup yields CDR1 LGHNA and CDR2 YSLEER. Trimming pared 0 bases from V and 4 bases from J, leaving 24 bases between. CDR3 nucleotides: TGCGCCAGCAGCCAAGATCATATTGCAGGGGGACTAGGGCGCACCGGGGAGCTGTTTTTT. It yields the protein CASSQDHIAGGLGRTGELFF.

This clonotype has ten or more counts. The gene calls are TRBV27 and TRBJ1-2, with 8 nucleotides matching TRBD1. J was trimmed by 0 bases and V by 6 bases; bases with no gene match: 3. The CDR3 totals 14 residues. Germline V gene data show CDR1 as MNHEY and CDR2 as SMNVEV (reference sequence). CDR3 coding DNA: TGTGCCAGCAGCCTACAGGGGGCTAACTATGGCTACACCTTC. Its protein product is CASSLQGANYGYTF.

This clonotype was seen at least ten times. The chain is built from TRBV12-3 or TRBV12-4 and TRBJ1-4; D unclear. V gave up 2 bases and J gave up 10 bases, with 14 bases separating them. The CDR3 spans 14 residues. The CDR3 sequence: CASSLPRIHGKLFF. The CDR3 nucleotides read TGTGCCAGCAGTTTACCCCGGATCCACGGAAAACTGTTTTTT.